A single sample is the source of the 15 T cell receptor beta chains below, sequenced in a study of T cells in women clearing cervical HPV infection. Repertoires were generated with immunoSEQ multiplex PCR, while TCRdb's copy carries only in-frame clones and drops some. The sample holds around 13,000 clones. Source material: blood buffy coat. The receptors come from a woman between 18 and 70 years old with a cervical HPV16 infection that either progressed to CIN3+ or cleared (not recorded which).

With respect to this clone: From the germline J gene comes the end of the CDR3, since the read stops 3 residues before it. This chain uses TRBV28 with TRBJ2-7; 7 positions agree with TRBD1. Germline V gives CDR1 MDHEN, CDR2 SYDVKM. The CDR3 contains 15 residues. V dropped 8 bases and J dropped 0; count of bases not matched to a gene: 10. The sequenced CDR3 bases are TGTGCCAGCTTTACAGGACAGGACCCCTCCTACGAG. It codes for CASFTGQDPSYE. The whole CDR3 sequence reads CASFTGQDPSYEQYF.

The chain's CDR3 is CSATPGFANYGYTF. The DNA read from the CDR3 is TGCAGTGCTACCCCAGGATTCGCTAACTATGGC. The chain joins TRBV20-1 to TRBJ1-2; no reliable D call. Read sequence stops 3 residues before the CDR3 end, and the germline J gene provides the missing end. CDR3 length: 14 amino acids. V was shortened by 4 bases and J by 0 bases, with 12 bases between the two germline ends. Germline lookup yields CDR1 DFQATT and CDR2 SNEGSKA (reference sequence).

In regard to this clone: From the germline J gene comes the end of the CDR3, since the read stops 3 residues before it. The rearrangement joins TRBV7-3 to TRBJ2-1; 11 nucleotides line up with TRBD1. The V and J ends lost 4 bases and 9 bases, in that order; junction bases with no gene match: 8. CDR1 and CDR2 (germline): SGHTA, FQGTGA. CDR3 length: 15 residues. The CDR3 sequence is CASSSGQGEFGEQFF. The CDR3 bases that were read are TGTGCCAGCAGCTCGGGACAGGGGGAATTCGGTGAG. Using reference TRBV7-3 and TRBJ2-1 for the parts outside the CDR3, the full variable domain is GAGVSQTPSNKVTEKGKYVELRCDPISGHTALYWYRQSLGQGPEFLIYFQGTGAADDSGLPNDRFFAVRPEGSVSTLKIQRTERGDSAVYLCASSSGQGEFGEQFFGPGTRLTVL.

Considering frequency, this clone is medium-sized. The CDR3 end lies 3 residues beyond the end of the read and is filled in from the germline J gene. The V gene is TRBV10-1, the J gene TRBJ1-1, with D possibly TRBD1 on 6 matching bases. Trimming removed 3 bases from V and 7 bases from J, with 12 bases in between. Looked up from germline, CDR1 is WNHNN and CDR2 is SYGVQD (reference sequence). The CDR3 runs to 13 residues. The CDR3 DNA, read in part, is TGCGCCAGCAGTGAATTATTGGACAGTGAA. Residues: CASSELLDSE. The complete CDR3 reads CASSELLDSEAFF.

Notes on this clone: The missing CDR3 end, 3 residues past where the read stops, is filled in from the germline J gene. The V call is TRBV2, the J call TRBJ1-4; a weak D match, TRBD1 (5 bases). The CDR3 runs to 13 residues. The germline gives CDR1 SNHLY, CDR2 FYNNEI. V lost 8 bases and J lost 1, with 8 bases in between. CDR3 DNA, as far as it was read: TGTGCCAGCCAGGGAGGAACTAATGAAAAA. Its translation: CASQGGTNEK. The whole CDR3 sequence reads CASQGGTNEKLFF.

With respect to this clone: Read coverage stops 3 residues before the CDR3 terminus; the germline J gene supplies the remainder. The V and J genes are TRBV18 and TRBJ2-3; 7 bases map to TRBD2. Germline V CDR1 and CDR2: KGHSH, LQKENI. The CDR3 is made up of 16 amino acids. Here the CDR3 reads CASSPIGGGIQETQYF. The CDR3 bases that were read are TGTGCCAGCTCACCAATCGGGGGAGGGATCCAAGAGACG.

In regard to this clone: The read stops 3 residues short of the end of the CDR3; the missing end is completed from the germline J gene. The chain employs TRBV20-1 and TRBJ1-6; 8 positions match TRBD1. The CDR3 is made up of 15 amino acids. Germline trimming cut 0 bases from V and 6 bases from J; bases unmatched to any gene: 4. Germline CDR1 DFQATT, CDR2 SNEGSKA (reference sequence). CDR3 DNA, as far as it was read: TGCAGTGCTAGAGATCTAGGACAGGGTAATTCACCC. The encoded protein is CSARDLGQGNSP. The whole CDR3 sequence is CSARDLGQGNSPLHF.

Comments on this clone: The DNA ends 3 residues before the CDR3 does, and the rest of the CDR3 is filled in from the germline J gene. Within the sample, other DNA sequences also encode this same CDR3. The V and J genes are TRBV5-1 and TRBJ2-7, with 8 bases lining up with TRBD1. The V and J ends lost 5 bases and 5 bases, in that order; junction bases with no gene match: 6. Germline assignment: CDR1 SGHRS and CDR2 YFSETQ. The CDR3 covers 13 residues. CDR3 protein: CASSMTGDHEQYF. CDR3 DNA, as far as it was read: TGCGCCAGCAGTATGACAGGGGACCACGAG. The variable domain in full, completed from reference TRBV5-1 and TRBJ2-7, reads KAGVTQTPRYLIKTRGQQVTLSCSPISGHRSVSWYQQTPGQGLQFLFEYFSETQRNKGNFPGRFSGRQFSNSRSEMNVSTLELGDSALYLCASSMTGDHEQYFGPGTRLTVT.

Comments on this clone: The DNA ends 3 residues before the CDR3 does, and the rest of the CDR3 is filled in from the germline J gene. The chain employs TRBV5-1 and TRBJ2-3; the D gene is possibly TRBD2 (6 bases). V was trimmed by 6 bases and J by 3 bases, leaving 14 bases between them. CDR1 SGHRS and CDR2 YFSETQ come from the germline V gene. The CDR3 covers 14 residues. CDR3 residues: CASNEPGVTDTQYF. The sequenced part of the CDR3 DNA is TGCGCCAGCAACGAGCCGGGGGTAACAGATACG.

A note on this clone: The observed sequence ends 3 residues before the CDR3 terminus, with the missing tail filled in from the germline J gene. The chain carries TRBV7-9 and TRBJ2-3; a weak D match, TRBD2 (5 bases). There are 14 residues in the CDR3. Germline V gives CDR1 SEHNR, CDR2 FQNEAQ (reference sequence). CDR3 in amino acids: CASSQRKTDQPQYF. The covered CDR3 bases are TGTGCCAGCAGCCAGCGGAAGACCGATCAGCCG.

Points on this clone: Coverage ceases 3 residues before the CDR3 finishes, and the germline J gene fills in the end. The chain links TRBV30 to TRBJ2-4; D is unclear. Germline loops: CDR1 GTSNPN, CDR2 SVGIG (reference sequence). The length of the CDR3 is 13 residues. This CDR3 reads CAWSVWAGDGQYF. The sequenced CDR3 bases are TGTGCCTGGAGCGTATGGGCCGGAGATGGT.

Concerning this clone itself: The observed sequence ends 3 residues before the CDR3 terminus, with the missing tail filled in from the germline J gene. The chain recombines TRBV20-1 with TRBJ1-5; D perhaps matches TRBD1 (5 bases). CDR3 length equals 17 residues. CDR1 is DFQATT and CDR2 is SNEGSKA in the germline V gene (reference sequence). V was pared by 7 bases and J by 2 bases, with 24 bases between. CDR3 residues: CSVEGRAVSGGNQPQHF. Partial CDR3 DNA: TGCAGTGTGGAGGGGAGGGCGGTCTCGGGAGGCAATCAGCCC.

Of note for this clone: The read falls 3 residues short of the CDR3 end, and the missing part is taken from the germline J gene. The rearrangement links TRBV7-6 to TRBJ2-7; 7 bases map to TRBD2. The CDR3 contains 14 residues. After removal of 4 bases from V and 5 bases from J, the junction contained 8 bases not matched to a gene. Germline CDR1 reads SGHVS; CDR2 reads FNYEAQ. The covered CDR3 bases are TGTGCCAGCAGCTGGGGAGGGGAAACCGACGAG. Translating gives CASSWGGETDE. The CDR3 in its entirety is CASSWGGETDEQYF.

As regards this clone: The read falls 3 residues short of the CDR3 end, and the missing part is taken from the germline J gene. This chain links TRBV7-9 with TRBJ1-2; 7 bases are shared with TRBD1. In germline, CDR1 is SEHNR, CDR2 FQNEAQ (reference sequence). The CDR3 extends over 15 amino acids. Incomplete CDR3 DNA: TGTGCCAGCAGCCCTCCCGGACAGGCAGCCTACGAC. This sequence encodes CASSPPGQAAYD. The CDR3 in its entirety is CASSPPGQAAYDYTF.

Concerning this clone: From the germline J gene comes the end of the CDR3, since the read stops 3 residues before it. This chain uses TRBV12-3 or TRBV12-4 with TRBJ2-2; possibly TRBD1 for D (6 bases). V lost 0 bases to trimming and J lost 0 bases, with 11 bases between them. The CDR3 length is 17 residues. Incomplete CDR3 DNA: TGTGCCAGCAGTTTAGCCCTGCCAGGGGCGAACACCGGGGAG. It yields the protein CASSLALPGANTGE. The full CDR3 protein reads CASSLALPGANTGELFF.